A few counts support the clone carrying this T cell receptor beta chain. Its antigen is currently unknown. The authors drew about 9.9 milliliters of peripheral blood from each donor. This sample is drawn from a study of blood T cells in healthy people across ages. The overall study: The capture of about one barcoded beta molecule per two T cells was achieved by template switching.

Findings and limits, study-wide: Unsorted PBMCs blocked a conclusive comparison of naive and antigen-experienced cells.

A J-beta primer mix and a sample-barcoded 5' primer were used in a second PCR of about 7 to 12 cycles. Researchers report that each sample yielded at least 2.5 million CDR3-containing paired-end reads. TCRdb reanalysed the 5' RACE reads using MiXCR and keeps one entry per CDR3 protein. The data show 700,000 to 1,000,000 distinct CDR3 sequences, under 45% seen once. V trimming: 7 bases; J trimming: 0 bases; junction bases outside the gene matches: 8. Germline CDR1 and CDR2: MNHEY and SVGEGT. CDR3 length equals 17 residues. The clonotype originates from a man aged 60-69 years in good health. The V and J genes are TRBV6-2 or TRBV6-3 and TRBJ2-6; TRBD1 agrees at 8 bases. Sequencing input: blood. The CDR3 bases are TGTGCCAGCACCCAGGGGGCAGGGGGCTCTGGGGCCAACGTCCTGACTTTC. Translated: CASTQGAGGSGANVLTF.